The 27 T cell receptor beta chains reported below all come from one sample, sequenced in a study of blood T cells in healthy people across ages. Primers used in a second PCR of roughly 7 to 11 cycles were a sample-barcoded 5' primer and a J-beta primer mix. TCRdb reprocessed the 5' RACE reads with MiXCR, giving one entry per CDR3 protein. The sample records about 1.6 million distinct CDR3 sequences, about 35% being singletons. What was sequenced was blood. Receptor source: a young woman in good health.

This clonotype was observed a single time. The gene calls are TRBV14 and TRBJ1-2; no firm D call. The V and J ends lost 4 bases and 8 bases respectively, with 20 bases between them. The CDR3 contains 15 residues. Germline assignment: CDR1 SGHDN and CDR2 FVKESK. CDR3 coding DNA: TGTGCCAGCAGCCCCAGGTTTACGACGACCGGAGGCTACACCTTC. Translated, it gives CASSPRFTTTGGYTF.

The chain employs TRBV18 and TRBJ2-7; no clear D gene. The germline V gene has CDR1 KGHSH and CDR2 LQKENI. The CDR3 loop spans 14 amino acids. Trimming pared 1 base from V and 5 bases from J, leaving 12 bases between. The DNA of the CDR3 is TGTGCCAGCTCACCACAAAGCCTGGTCCACGAGCAGTACTTC. It yields the protein CASSPQSLVHEQYF.

This chain connects TRBV27 to TRBJ1-1, with unresolved D. Trimming removed 2 bases at V and 5 bases at J, with 9 bases between. The CDR3 contains 13 residues. Per germline, CDR1 MNHEY and CDR2 SMNVEV (reference sequence). In nucleotides, the CDR3 is TGTGCCAGCAGTTTAGGGTGGAGAACTGAAGCTTTCTTT. Encoded protein: CASSLGWRTEAFF.

The CDR3 region is CAISRGVVEQFF. The CDR3 bases are TGTGCCATCTCCAGGGGGGTTGTTGAGCAGTTCTTC. The chain links TRBV10-3 to TRBJ2-1, with D possibly being TRBD1 (7 bases). The CDR3 runs 12 residues. The germline CDR1 and CDR2 sequences are ENHRY and SYGVKD. Trimming shortened V by 8 bases and J by 9 bases, and 14 bases separated the two germline ends.

This chain links TRBV12-3 or TRBV12-4 with TRBJ1-1, with D perhaps TRBD1 (5 bases). This CDR3 region has 15 residues. Trimming removed 5 bases at V and 4 bases at J, with 17 bases between. The CDR3 nucleotides are TGTGCCAGCAGTCCGACCGTGGGGGGGGGCACTGAAGCTTTCTTT. It encodes CASSPTVGGGTEAFF.

This clonotype was picked up a small number of times. This chain uses TRBV20-1 with TRBJ2-1, with 10 bases identical to TRBD2. CDR3 length: 15 amino acids. Losses at the gene ends were 4 bases for V and 4 bases for J; bases not matched to a gene: 7. The germline gives CDR1 DFQATT, CDR2 SNEGSKA (reference sequence). CDR3 sequence reads: CSAMELAGDYNEQFF. CDR3 DNA: TGCAGTGCTATGGAGCTAGCGGGGGATTACAATGAGCAGTTCTTC.

The rearrangement links TRBV3-1 to TRBJ2-3, with D possibly matching TRBD2 (6 bases). The length of the CDR3 is 16 residues. V was clipped by 7 bases and J by 5 bases, with 22 bases between them. Germline CDR1 is LGHDT and CDR2 is YNNKEL (reference sequence). Here the CDR3 DNA reads TGTGCCAGCAACCCCCCACTAGCAATGGGGATAGATACGCAGTATTTT. This encodes CASNPPLAMGIDTQYF.

This clonotype was counted a few times. The rearrangement joins TRBV12-3 or TRBV12-4 to TRBJ1-4; no firm D call. Trimming took 7 bases from V and 4 from J, leaving 16 bases between them. CDR3 length: 15 residues. The CDR3 reads CASTTGWASNEKLFF. DNA for the CDR3: TGTGCCAGCACCACGGGGTGGGCCAGTAATGAAAAACTGTTTTTT.

The rearrangement uses TRBV3-1 and TRBJ2-7, with D tentatively TRBD1 (7 bases). With 3 bases removed from V and 4 bases from J, the gap between germline ends came to 13 bases. CDR1 LGHDT and CDR2 YNNKEL come from the germline V gene (reference sequence). The CDR3 covers 14 residues. Here the CDR3 DNA reads TGTGCCAGCAGCCACCCCAGGGGGAGGTACGAGCAGTACTTC. It encodes CASSHPRGRYEQYF.

The chain joins TRBV29-1 to TRBJ2-5; 10 nucleotides match TRBD1. Germline CDR1 and CDR2: SQVTM and ANQGSEA. V shed 8 bases, J shed 7 bases, and the junction held 25 bases outside the gene matches. This CDR3 spans 18 amino acids. The CDR3 reads CSTPRQGATSDPDGTQYF. In DNA form, the CDR3 reads TGCAGCACCCCTAGACAGGGGGCGACGAGCGACCCAGACGGGACCCAGTACTTC.

As to this clonotype: Likely a read error: the CDR3 ends without its conserved phenylalanine or tryptophan. The chain is built from TRBV5-1 and TRBJ2-1, with 7 bases matching TRBD2. Trimming removed 0 bases from V and 7 bases from J; junction bases left unmatched: 10. Germline V CDR1 and CDR2: SGHRS, YFSETQ. The CDR3 contains 16 residues. The CDR3 here is CASSLVWSGDGNEQFC. CDR3 coding DNA: TGCGCCAGCAGCTTGGTATGGAGCGGGGATGGGAATGAGCAGTTCTGC.

This clonotype was counted ten times or more. V is TRBV5-1 and J is TRBJ2-1; 8 bases are a match to TRBD1. The germline gives CDR1 SGHRS, CDR2 YFSETQ. The CDR3 totals 15 residues. After removal of 4 bases from V and 7 bases from J, the junction contained 10 bases not matched to a gene. As DNA, the CDR3 is TGCGCCAGCAGCCAGGCAGGGGGCGGTCGGAATGAGCAGTTCTTC. Residues: CASSQAGGGRNEQFF.

The gene calls are TRBV5-1 and TRBJ2-7, with a weak D call TRBD1 (6 bases). Germline V gene data show CDR1 as SGHRS and CDR2 as YFSETQ. V lost 3 bases, J lost 7 bases, and 17 bases lay in between. This CDR3 has 14 amino acids. This CDR3 reads CASSSWTDSKEQYF. The CDR3 DNA reads TGCGCCAGCAGCTCCTGGACAGATTCTAAAGAGCAGTACTTC.

This chain links TRBV6-1 with TRBJ2-5; D is undetermined. The DNA end is a closer match to TRBJ2-7, so the J assignment may be wrong. Germline V gene sequence: CDR1 MNHNS, CDR2 SASEGT. The CDR3 consists of 16 residues. CDR3 DNA: TGTGCCAGCAGGATTAGCCGGACCAGTTCTTCCTACGAGCAGTACTTC. This gives the protein CASRISRTSSSYEQYF.

This chain uses TRBV20-1 with TRBJ1-6; possibly TRBD1 for D (6 bases). Germline CDR1 and CDR2: DFQATT and SNEGSKA (reference sequence). V was shortened by 2 bases and J by 5 bases, with 13 bases between the two germline ends. This CDR3 region has 15 residues. The CDR3: CSARRGATDNSPLHF. In DNA form, the CDR3 reads TGCAGTGCTAGACGGGGGGCGACAGATAATTCACCCCTCCACTTT.

The CDR3 bases are TGTGCCAGCAGTGAAGTTAGGGCAGGGGGCCGGGAGACCCAGTACTTC. Protein sequence: CASSEVRAGGRETQYF. The chain employs TRBV6-1 and TRBJ2-5, with 8 bases that match TRBD1. The J segment lost 5 bases and the V segment lost 1 base, leaving 9 bases of the junction unmatched. Germline V gives CDR1 MNHNS, CDR2 SASEGT. The CDR3 is made up of 16 amino acids.

The chain is built from TRBV29-1 and TRBJ2-2; 9 bases agree with TRBD1. This CDR3 is 15 amino acids long. J was trimmed by 5 bases and V by 3 bases; bases with no gene match: 7. Per the germline V gene, CDR1 is SQVTM and CDR2 is ANQGSEA. CDR3 bases: TGCAGCGTTGATGGAGACAGGGGGTTTACCGGGGAGCTGTTTTTT. Translated, it gives CSVDGDRGFTGELFF.

This chain connects TRBV30 to TRBJ2-7; 7 nucleotides align to TRBD2. The CDR3 runs to 17 residues. Germline V CDR1 and CDR2: GTSNPN, SVGIG (reference sequence). V lost 0 bases to trimming and J lost 3 bases; unmatched junction nucleotides: 14. The CDR3 DNA sequence: TGTGCCTGGAGTGTAGGAGAGGGCGGGAGTCTCTACTACGAGCAGTACTTC. As protein: CAWSVGEGGSLYYEQYF.

Only a few counts were recorded for this clonotype. The rearrangement uses TRBV30 and TRBJ2-3; D uncertain. V lost 4 bases, J lost 5 bases, and 7 bases lay in between. The CDR3 is 11 residues long. CDR1 is GTSNPN, CDR2 SVGIG, per germline (reference sequence). CDR3 amino acids: CAWKTEDTQYF. In DNA, the CDR3 is TGTGCCTGGAAGACTGAAGATACGCAGTATTTT.

The gene calls are TRBV27 and TRBJ2-7; D unresolved. The CDR3 loop spans 16 amino acids. CDR1 is MNHEY, CDR2 SMNVEV, per germline (reference sequence). V was trimmed by 4 bases and J by 0 bases, leaving 16 bases between them. CDR3 region: CASSSHRNSLSYEQYF. As DNA, the CDR3 is TGTGCCAGCAGTTCACACCGGAACAGCCTCTCCTACGAGCAGTACTTC.

Remarks on this clonotype: Possible read error: a much larger clone is one base away. J is TRBJ2-5 and V is TRBV6-5; 8 bases map to TRBD2. Germline CDR1 is MNHEY and CDR2 is SVGAGI. This CDR3 is built from 16 residues. The CDR3: CASRYGGAGVDETQYF. The CDR3 DNA is TGTGCCAGCCGTTATGGTGGAGCGGGAGTTGACGAGACCCAGTACTTC.

Regarding this clonotype: A single base separates this from a much larger clone, so it may be a read error. The chain links TRBV7-9 to TRBJ1-1; D is uncertain. Per the germline V gene, CDR1 is SEHNR and CDR2 is FQNEAQ (reference sequence). The CDR3 runs 12 residues. V lost 5 bases and J 11 bases, leaving 15 bases between the germline ends. The CDR3 reads CASSRDGPYAFF. As DNA, the CDR3 is TGTGCCAGCAGCCGAGACGGTCCTTACGCTTTCTTT.

This clonotype was found a few times. The V gene is TRBV27, the J gene TRBJ2-4; D is unresolved. Germline lookup yields CDR1 MNHEY and CDR2 SMNVEV (reference sequence). The CDR3 contains 12 residues. V lost 6 bases and J lost 9, with 12 bases in between. The CDR3 loop is CASRPHPGIQYF. In DNA, the CDR3 is TGTGCCAGCAGGCCCCACCCTGGCATTCAGTACTTC.

This chain links TRBV9 with TRBJ1-2, with a tentative D call TRBD1 (5 bases). Germline V gene lookup returns CDR1 SGDLS and CDR2 YYNGEE. The CDR3 runs to 14 residues. V dropped 0 bases and J dropped 6 bases, with 12 bases sitting between them. CDR3 coding DNA: TGTGCCAGCAGCGTAGCCGGGGGGGACCATGGCTACACCTTC. Translation gives CASSVAGGDHGYTF.

The V call is TRBV24-1, the J call TRBJ1-2; D not certain. This CDR3 has 15 residues. V gave up 2 bases and J gave up 8 bases, with 17 bases separating them. From germline, CDR1 is KGHDR and CDR2 SFDVKD. The CDR3 is CATSDSSRESYGYTF. The DNA for the CDR3 is TGTGCCACCAGTGATTCCTCGAGGGAGAGCTACGGCTACACCTTC.

The chain carries TRBV30 and TRBJ2-3, with 9 bases that match TRBD2. The CDR3 sequence is 20 residues long. V lost 2 bases and J lost 4; bases outside the gene matches: 22. Germline-derived CDR1 and CDR2 are GTSNPN and SVGIG (reference sequence). The CDR3 here is CAWSRPPPQLAGGRSDTQYF. The CDR3 coding sequence is TGTGCCTGGAGTCGACCTCCCCCCCAGCTCGCGGGAGGGCGTTCAGATACGCAGTATTTT. Looking up the rest from reference TRBV30 and TRBJ2-3 gives the full variable domain: SQTIHQWPATLVQPVGSPLSLECTVEGTSNPNLYWYRQAAGRGLQLLFYSVGIGQISSEVPQNLSASRPQDRQFILSSKKLLLSDSGFYLCAWSRPPPQLAGGRSDTQYFGPGTRLTVL.

Remarks on this clonotype: One junction end does not reproduce the germline sequence, and a read error may be involved. The chain recombines TRBV4-1 with TRBJ2-1; no clear D gene. This CDR3 is 14 amino acids long. Germline CDR1 MGHRA, CDR2 YSYEKL. The CDR3 is CAGSHRGSYNEQFF. As DNA, the CDR3 is TGCGCCGGCAGCCACCGAGGATCCTACAATGAGCAGTTCTTC.